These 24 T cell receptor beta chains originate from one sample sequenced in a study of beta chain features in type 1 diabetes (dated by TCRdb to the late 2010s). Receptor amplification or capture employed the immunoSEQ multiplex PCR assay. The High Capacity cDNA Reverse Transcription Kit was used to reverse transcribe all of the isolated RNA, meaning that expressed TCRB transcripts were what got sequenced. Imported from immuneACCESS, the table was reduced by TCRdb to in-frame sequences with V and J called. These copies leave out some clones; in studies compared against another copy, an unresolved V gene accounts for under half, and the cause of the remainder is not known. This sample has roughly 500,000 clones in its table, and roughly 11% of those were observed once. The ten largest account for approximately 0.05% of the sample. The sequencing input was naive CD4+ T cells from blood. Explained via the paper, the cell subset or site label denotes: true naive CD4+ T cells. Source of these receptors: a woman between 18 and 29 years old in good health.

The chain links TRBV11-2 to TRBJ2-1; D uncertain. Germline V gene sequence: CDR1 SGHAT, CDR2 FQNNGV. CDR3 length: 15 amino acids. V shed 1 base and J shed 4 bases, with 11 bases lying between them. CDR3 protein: CASSLGQRTYNEQFF. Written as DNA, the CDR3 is TGTGCCAGCAGCTTAGGGCAGCGAACGTACAATGAGCAGTTCTTC.

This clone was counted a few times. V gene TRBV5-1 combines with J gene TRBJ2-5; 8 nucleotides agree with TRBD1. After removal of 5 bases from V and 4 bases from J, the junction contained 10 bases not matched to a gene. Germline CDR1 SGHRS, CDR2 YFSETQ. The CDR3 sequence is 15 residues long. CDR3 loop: CASRQTGGRGETQYF. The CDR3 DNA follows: TGCGCCAGCAGGCAAACAGGGGGTCGGGGAGAGACCCAGTACTTC.

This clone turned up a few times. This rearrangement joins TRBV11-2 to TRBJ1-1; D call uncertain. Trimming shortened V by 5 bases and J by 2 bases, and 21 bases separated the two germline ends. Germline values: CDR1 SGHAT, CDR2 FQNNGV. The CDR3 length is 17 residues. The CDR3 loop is CASSPRGLQHLNTEAFF. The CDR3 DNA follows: TGTGCCAGCAGCCCCAGAGGGCTGCAACATCTTAACACTGAAGCTTTCTTT.

CDR3 sequence (DNA): TGTGCCAGCAGTTTTGAAGGGGGGAAAGCGGACACTGAAGCTTTCTTT. It yields the protein CASSFEGGKADTEAFF. The gene calls are TRBV27 and TRBJ1-1; maybe TRBD1 (6 bases). The CDR3 runs 16 residues. Trimming cost V 3 bases and J 3 bases, with 17 bases left between them. Looked up from germline, CDR1 is MNHEY and CDR2 is SMNVEV (reference sequence).

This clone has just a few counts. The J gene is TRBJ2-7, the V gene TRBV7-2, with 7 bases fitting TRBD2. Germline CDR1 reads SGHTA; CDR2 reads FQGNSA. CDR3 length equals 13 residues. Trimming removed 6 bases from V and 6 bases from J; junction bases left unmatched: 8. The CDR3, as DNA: TGTGCCAGCAGTTTGCGGGAGAAGGGCGAGCAGTACTTC. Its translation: CASSLREKGEQYF.

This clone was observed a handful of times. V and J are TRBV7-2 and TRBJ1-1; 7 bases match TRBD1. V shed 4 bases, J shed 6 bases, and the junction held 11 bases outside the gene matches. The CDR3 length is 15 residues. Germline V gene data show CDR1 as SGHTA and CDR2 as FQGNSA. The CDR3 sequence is CASSWLLGGSAEAFF. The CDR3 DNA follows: TGTGCCAGCAGCTGGCTATTAGGGGGCTCCGCTGAAGCTTTCTTT.

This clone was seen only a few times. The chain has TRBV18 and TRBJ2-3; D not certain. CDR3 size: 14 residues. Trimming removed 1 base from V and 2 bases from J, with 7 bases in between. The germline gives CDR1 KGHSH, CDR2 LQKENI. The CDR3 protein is CASSPRPNTDTQYF. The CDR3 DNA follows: TGTGCCAGCTCACCACGTCCGAACACAGATACGCAGTATTTT. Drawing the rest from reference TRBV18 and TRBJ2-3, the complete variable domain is NAGVMQNPRHLVRRRGQEARLRCSPMKGHSHVYWYRQLPEEGLKFMVYLQKENIIDESGMPKERFSAEFPKEGPSILRIQQVVRGDSAAYFCASSPRPNTDTQYFGPGTRLTVL.

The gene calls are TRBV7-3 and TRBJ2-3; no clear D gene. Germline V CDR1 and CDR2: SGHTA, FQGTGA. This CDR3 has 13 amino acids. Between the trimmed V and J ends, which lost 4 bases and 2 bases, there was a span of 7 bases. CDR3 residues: CASSSRNTDTQYF. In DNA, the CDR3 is TGTGCCAGCAGCTCCAGAAACACAGATACGCAGTATTTT.

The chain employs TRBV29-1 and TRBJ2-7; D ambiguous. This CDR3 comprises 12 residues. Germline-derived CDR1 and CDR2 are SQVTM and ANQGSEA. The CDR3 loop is CRSRVLPYEQYV. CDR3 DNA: TGCAGAAGCCGGGTACTACCCTACGAGCAGTACGTC.

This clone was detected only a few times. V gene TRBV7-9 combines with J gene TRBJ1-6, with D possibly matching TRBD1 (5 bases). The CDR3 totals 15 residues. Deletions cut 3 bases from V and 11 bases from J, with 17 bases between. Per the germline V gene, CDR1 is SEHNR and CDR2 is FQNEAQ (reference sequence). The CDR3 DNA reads TGTGCCAGCAGCTTCCGGGACCTTACCGGGGCACCCCTCCACTTT. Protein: CASSFRDLTGAPLHF.

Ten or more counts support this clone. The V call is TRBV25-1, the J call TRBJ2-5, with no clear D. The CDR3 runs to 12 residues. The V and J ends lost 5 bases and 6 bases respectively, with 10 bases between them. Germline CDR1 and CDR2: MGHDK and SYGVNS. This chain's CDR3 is CASSTSVQTQYF. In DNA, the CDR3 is TGTGCCAGCAGTACGAGCGTGCAGACCCAGTACTTC.

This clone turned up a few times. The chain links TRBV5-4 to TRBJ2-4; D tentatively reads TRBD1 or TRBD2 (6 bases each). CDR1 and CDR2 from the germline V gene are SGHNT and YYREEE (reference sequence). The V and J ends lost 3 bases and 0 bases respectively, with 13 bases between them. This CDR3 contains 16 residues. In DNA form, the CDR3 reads TGTGCCAGCAGCTGGGGGGCCGGCGTAGCCAAAAACATTCAGTACTTC. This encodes CASSWGAGVAKNIQYF.

This chain's CDR3 is CASRRDRGYEQYV. The CDR3 DNA follows: TGCGCCAGCAGACGGGACAGGGGATACGAGCAGTACGTC. The J gene is TRBJ2-7, the V gene TRBV5-1; 10 nucleotides match TRBD1. The junction had 3 bases not matched to a gene; V was cut back by 5 bases and J by 4 bases. Germline CDR1 and CDR2: SGHRS and YFSETQ. There are 13 residues in the CDR3.

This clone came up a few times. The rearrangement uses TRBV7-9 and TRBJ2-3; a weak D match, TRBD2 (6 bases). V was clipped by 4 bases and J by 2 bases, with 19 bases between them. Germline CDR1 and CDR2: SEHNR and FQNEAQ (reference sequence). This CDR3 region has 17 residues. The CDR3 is CASSSPPSAGYTDTQYF. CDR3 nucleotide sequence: TGTGCCAGCAGCTCACCCCCCTCGGCGGGGTACACAGATACGCAGTATTTT.

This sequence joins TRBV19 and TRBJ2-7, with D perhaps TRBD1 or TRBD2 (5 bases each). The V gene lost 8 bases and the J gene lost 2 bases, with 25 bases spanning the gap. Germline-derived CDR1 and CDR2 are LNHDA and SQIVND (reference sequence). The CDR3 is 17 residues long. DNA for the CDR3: TGTGCCAGTTCACTGCGGTGGAAGGCAGGGACGACCTACGAGCAGTACTTC. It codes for CASSLRWKAGTTYEQYF. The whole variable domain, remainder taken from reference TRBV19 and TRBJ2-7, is DGGITQSPKYLFRKEGQNVTLSCEQNLNHDAMYWYRQDPGQGLRLIYYSQIVNDFQKGDIAEGYSVSREKKESFPLTVTSAQKNPTAFYLCASSLRWKAGTTYEQYFGPGTRLTVT.

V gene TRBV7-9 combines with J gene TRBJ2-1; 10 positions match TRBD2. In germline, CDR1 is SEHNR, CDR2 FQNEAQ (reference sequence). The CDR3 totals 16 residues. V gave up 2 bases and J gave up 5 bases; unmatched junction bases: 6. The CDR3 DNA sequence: TGTGCCAGCAGCTTAATCACTAGCGGGACCCACAATGAGCAGTTCTTC. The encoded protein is CASSLITSGTHNEQFF.

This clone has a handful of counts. CDR3: CASSVEGTGSGNTIYF. The CDR3, as DNA: TGTGCCAGCAGCGTAGAAGGGACAGGCTCTGGAAACACCATATATTTT. The chain combines TRBV9 with TRBJ1-3; 8 bases align to TRBD1. V lost 0 bases to trimming and J lost 0 bases; unmatched junction nucleotides: 2. Germline loops: CDR1 SGDLS, CDR2 YYNGEE. The CDR3 has 16 residues.

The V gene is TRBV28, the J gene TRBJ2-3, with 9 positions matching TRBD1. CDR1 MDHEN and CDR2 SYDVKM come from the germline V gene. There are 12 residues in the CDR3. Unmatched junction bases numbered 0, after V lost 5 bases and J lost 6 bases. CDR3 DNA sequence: TGTGCCAGCAGTGGGACAGGGGATACGCAGTATTTT. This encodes CASSGTGDTQYF.

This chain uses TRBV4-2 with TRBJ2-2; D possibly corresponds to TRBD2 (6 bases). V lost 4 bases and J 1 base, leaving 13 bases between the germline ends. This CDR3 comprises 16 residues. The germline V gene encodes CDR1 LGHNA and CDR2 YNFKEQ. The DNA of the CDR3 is TGTGCCAGCAGCCTCTCTGCGCGGGAGAACACCGGGGAGCTGTTTTTT. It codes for CASSLSARENTGELFF.

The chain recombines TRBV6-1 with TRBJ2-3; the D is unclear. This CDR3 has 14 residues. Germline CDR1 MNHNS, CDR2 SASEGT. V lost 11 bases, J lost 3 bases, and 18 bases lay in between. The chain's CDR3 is CAGTTAIGTDTQYF. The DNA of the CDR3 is TGTGCCGGCACCACGGCGATCGGGACAGATACGCAGTATTTT.

In DNA, the CDR3 is TGCGCCAGCAGCTTGAGTAGCGTCCCACGGGAAGAGACCCAGTACTTC. Protein: CASSLSSVPREETQYF. The rearrangement joins TRBV5-1 to TRBJ2-5; D perhaps matches TRBD2 (5 bases). The germline V gene has CDR1 SGHRS and CDR2 YFSETQ. Trimming shortened V by 1 base and J by 3 bases, and 16 bases separated the two germline ends. The CDR3 runs 16 residues.

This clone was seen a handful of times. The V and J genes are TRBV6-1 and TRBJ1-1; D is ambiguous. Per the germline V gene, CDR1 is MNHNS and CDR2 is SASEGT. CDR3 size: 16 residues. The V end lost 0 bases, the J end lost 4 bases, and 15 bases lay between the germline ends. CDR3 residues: CASSEAYSLAGTEAFF. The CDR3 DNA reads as TGTGCCAGCAGTGAAGCGTACAGCCTCGCGGGCACTGAAGCTTTCTTT.

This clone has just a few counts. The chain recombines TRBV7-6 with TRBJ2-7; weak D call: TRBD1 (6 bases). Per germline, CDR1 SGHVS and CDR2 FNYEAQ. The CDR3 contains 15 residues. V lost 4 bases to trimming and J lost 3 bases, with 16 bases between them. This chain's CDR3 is CASSSEQGLYYEQYF. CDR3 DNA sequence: TGTGCCAGCAGCTCCGAACAGGGCTTGTACTACGAGCAGTACTTC.

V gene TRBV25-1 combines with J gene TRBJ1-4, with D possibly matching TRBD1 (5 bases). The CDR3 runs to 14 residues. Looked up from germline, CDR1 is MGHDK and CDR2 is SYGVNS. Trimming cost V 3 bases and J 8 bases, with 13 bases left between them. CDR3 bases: TGTGCCAGCAGTGATTCCAGGGACGGAGAAAAACTGTTTTTT. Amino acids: CASSDSRDGEKLFF. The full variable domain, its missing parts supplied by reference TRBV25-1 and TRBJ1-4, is EADIYQTPRYLVIGTGKKITLECSQTMGHDKMYWYQQDPGMELHLIHYSYGVNSTEKGDLSSESTVSRIRTEHFPLTLESARPSHTSQYLCASSDSRDGEKLFFGSGTQLSVL.